This TCR beta chain was recorded in a study of identical twins. TCRdb reprocessed the 5' RACE reads with MiXCR, giving one entry per CDR3 protein. Of about 190,000 distinct CDR3 sequences listed, around a sixth are singletons. This clonotype was seen a few times. The CDR3 has 15 residues. V lost 5 bases and J lost 4, with 18 bases in between. Germline CDR1 DFQATT, CDR2 SNEGSKA (reference sequence). A further study also used this sample, focusing on T cells expressing NK-cell markers.

The genes are TRBV20-1 and TRBJ2-1; D may be TRBD2 (6 bases). This receptor was identified in a woman aged 18-29 years in good health. The sequencing input was CD8+ T cells sorted from blood. This chain's CDR3 is CSAPTVGRGYNEQFF. CDR3 DNA: TGCAGTGCTCCGACCGTTGGGCGGGGTTACAATGAGCAGTTCTTC.